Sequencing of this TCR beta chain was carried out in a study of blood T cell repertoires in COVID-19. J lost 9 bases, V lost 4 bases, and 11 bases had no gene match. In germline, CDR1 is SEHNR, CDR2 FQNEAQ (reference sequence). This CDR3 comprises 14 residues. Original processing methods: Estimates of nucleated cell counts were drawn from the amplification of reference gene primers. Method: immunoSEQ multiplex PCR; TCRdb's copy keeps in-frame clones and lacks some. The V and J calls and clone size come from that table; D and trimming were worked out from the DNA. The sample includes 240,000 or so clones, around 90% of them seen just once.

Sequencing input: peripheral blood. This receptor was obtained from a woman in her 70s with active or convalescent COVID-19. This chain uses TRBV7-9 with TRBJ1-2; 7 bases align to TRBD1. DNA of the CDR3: TGTGCCAGCAGCTCCTCGACAGGGACGATGAGCTACACCTTC. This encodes CASSSSTGTMSYTF.